Listed below are T cell receptor beta chains from one sample, sequenced in a study of immune cell composition in non-small cell lung cancer. Profiled with immunoSEQ multiplex PCR; TCRdb holds only in-frame clones, not every one. The sample lists under 9,000 clones; under 70% were seen once. Sequenced material: non-adjacent lung tissue. Every receptor here comes from a human donor with non-small cell lung cancer. CDR3s include the opening cysteine and the closing phenylalanine or tryptophan. Fields, in order: clone size, D gene, V gene, J gene, CDR3 protein, CDR3 DNA. A D gene is named only where the DNA matches it firmly. Expanded clones get a size class; other rows say once, few or many, or leave the size out.

clone_size: few; d_call: TRBD1; v_call: TRBV2; j_call: TRBJ1-2; cdr3_aa: CASSRQGSNYGYTF; cdr3_nt: TGTGCCAGCAGTCGACAGGGCTCGAACTATGGCTACACCTTC
clone_size: .; d_call: .; v_call: TRBV4-2; j_call: TRBJ2-5; cdr3_aa: CASSQGVGEVETQYF; cdr3_nt: TGTGCCAGCAGCCAAGGTGTAGGGGAAGTGGAGACCCAGTACTTC
clone_size: .; d_call: .; v_call: TRBV11-2; j_call: TRBJ1-1; cdr3_aa: CASSLDRLSGRGEAFF; cdr3_nt: TGTGCCAGCAGCTTAGATCGTCTTTCAGGGAGGGGTGAAGCTTTCTTT
clone_size: .; d_call: .; v_call: TRBV7-9; j_call: TRBJ2-3; cdr3_aa: CASSSLADPTDTQYF; cdr3_nt: TGTGCCAGCAGCTCATTAGCGGACCCCACAGATACGCAGTATTTT
clone_size: few; d_call: TRBD1; v_call: TRBV19; j_call: TRBJ1-5; cdr3_aa: CASSTRDRGLNQPQHF; cdr3_nt: TGTGCCAGTAGTACTAGGGACAGGGGGCTCAATCAGCCCCAGCATTTT
clone_size: .; d_call: TRBD1; v_call: TRBV29-1; j_call: TRBJ1-1; cdr3_aa: CSVPVGTAEAFF; cdr3_nt: TGCAGCGTCCCAGTAGGGACAGCTGAAGCTTTCTTT
clone_size: once; d_call: TRBD1; v_call: TRBV6-5; j_call: TRBJ2-7; cdr3_aa: CASSRDRGPSYEQYF; cdr3_nt: TGTGCCAGCAGCCGGGACAGGGGGCCTTCCTACGAGCAGTACTTC
clone_size: .; d_call: TRBD1; v_call: TRBV19; j_call: TRBJ2-2; cdr3_aa: CATRTGGDTGELFF; cdr3_nt: TGTGCCACCAGGACAGGGGGGGATACCGGGGAGCTGTTTTTT
clone_size: .; d_call: .; v_call: TRBV2; j_call: TRBJ2-6; cdr3_aa: CANLGGSGANVLTF; cdr3_nt: TGTGCCAACCTCGGGGGATCTGGGGCCAACGTCCTGACTTTC
clone_size: .; d_call: TRBD2; v_call: TRBV6-8; j_call: TRBJ2-2; cdr3_aa: CASPTGTSGGKGGELFF; cdr3_nt: TGTGCCAGTCCCACGGGAACTAGCGGGGGGAAGGGCGGGGAGCTGTTTTTT
clone_size: .; d_call: TRBD1; v_call: TRBV6-6; j_call: TRBJ2-7; cdr3_aa: CASRSLTGEREQYF; cdr3_nt: TGTGCCAGCAGATCCCTGACAGGGGAGCGCGAGCAGTACTTC
clone_size: .; d_call: TRBD1; v_call: TRBV7-6; j_call: TRBJ2-6; cdr3_aa: CASSPTGQGFSGANVLTF; cdr3_nt: TGTGCCAGCAGCCCGACGGGACAGGGGTTCTCTGGGGCCAACGTCCTGACTTTC
clone_size: .; d_call: .; v_call: TRBV5-4; j_call: TRBJ1-1; cdr3_aa: CASSLSRGNTEAFF; cdr3_nt: TGTGCCAGCAGCTTATCCAGGGGGAACACTGAAGCTTTCTTT
clone_size: few; d_call: .; v_call: TRBV15; j_call: TRBJ2-5; cdr3_aa: CATSPPVVETQYF; cdr3_nt: TGTGCCACCAGCCCCCCCGTCGTGGAGACCCAGTACTTC
clone_size: .; d_call: TRBD1; v_call: TRBV7-2; j_call: TRBJ2-7; cdr3_aa: CASSIRQGAKTSYEQYF; cdr3_nt: TGTGCCAGCAGCATACGACAGGGGGCAAAAACTTCCTACGAGCAGTACTTC